This T cell receptor beta chain was sequenced in a study of OX40 agonist ivuxolimab in advanced cancers. General study findings and limits: Antigen targets of the expanded peripheral T cells went undetermined. Compared with others, partial responders at 0.1-3.0 mg/kg displayed clonal expansion among the lowest. At 0.1 to 3.0 mg/kg, CD4+ and CD8+ blood T cells expanded clonally by week 6.

V dropped 1 base and J dropped 4; count of bases not matched to a gene: 9. Looked up from germline, CDR1 is MDHEN and CDR2 is SYDVKM. The CDR3 runs to 16 residues. For this clone: Its antigen remains unidentified.

Generated by immunoSEQ multiplex PCR, the TCRdb table keeps only in-frame clones and is missing some. Here the sample spans fewer than 100,000 clones, around nine tenths being singletons. The chain couples TRBV28 to TRBJ1-1, with TRBD1 identical over 7 bases. The sample here was CD4+ or CD8+ T cells sorted from blood, taken in a trial of the OX40 agonist ivuxolimab. The TCR originated in an adult with an advanced solid tumor such as melanoma, head and neck, liver or kidney cancer. CDR3 residues: CASSLLAGTELTEAFF. The CDR3 DNA sequence: TGTGCCAGCAGTTTATTGGCCGGGACAGAGCTCACTGAAGCTTTCTTT.